There are a few counts of the clone carrying this TCR beta chain. The antigen remains unidentified. The record originates from a study of blood T cells in healthy people across ages. The study, taken as a whole, reports: Age advanced and TCR beta diversity per million T cells fell, roughly linearly. Researchers deemed the diversity estimates from one million T cells underestimates.

Healthy Caucasian individuals from Russia aged about 6 to 95 were enrolled as donors. Around 10 milliliters was the volume of peripheral blood drawn from each donor. Then a second PCR, running about 6 to 12 cycles, was carried out with a sample-barcoded 5' primer and a J-beta primer mix. Using its own MiXCR run on the 5' RACE reads, TCRdb lists one record per CDR3 protein. The sample consists of about 780,000 distinct CDR3 sequences, around 45% of them appearing once. Trimming removed 4 bases at V and 13 bases at J, with 26 bases between. Germline CDR1 reads SGHDN; CDR2 reads FVKESK. The CDR3 has 16 amino acids.

This chain connects TRBV14 to TRBJ2-1, with D perhaps given as TRBD1 or TRBD2 (5 bases each). Sequencing used blood. This TCR was sampled from a man aged 80 or over in good health. This CDR3 is CASSPPGTAIWETQFF. The CDR3 DNA reads as TGTGCCAGCAGCCCTCCGGGGACGGCGATCTGGGAGACCCAGTTCTTC. Together with reference TRBV14 and TRBJ2-1, the CDR3 gives the full variable domain: EAGVTQFPSHSVIEKGQTVTLRCDPISGHDNLYWYRRVMGKEIKFLLHFVKESKQDESGMPNNRFLAERTGGTYSTLKVQPAELEDSGVYFCASSPPGTAIWETQFFGPGTRLTVL.